A selection of T cell receptor beta chains follows, all from one sample in a study of shared clonotypes between healthy human individuals. Produced via immunoSEQ multiplex PCR; TCRdb's table is partial and in-frame only. This repertoire shows under 700,000 clones, approximately 95% found once; its top ten account for about 0.11%. The sequenced sample consisted of naive CD8+ T cells sorted from blood. Receptors were obtained from a woman aged 30 to 39 in good health. CDR3s include the opening cysteine and the closing phenylalanine or tryptophan. D genes are given only for firm matches. Clone size appears in some rows only: once, few, many, or a class for an expanded clone.

d_call cdr3_length j_call v_call clone_size cdr3_nt cdr3_aa
TRBD1 13 TRBJ1-1 TRBV25-1 once TGTGCCAGCAGTGTGACCGGGACAGGGGCAGCTTTCTTT CASSVTGTGAAFF
- 13 TRBJ2-2 TRBV10-1 - TGCGCCAGCAGTGAGTCGGTTCCCGGGGAGCTGTTTTTT CASSESVPGELFF
TRBD1 13 TRBJ1-1 TRBV2 - TGTGCCAGCAGGACAGACAGGGGCGCTGAAGCTTTCTTT CASRTDRGAEAFF
TRBD2 16 TRBJ2-1 TRBV7-2 - TGTGCCAGCAGCATACGACTAGCGGGAAACTCCAATGAGCAGTTCTTC CASSIRLAGNSNEQFF
- 10 TRBJ2-7 TRBV19 - TGTGCCAGCTCAGGGGCCGAGCAGTACTTC CASSGAEQYF
- 14 TRBJ1-4 TRBV7-9 - TGTGCCAGCAGCCCGACAGCAACTAATGAAAAACTGTTTTTT CASSPTATNEKLFF
TRBD1 13 TRBJ2-7 TRBV14 - TGTGCCAGCAGCTGGACAGGGTTTAACGAGCAGTACTTC CASSWTGFNEQYF
- 16 TRBJ1-5 TRBV28 - TGTGCCAGCACCTCGATCGGTCTTCATAGCAATCAGCCCCAGCATTTT CASTSIGLHSNQPQHF
TRBD2 15 TRBJ2-1 TRBV7-3 - TGTGCCAGCAGCTCCCTCCGGGACTATGACAATGAGCAGTTCTTC CASSSLRDYDNEQFF
TRBD1 14 TRBJ2-5 TRBV27 - TGTGCCAGCAGCGACGAACAGGGGTTTCAGACCCAGTACTTC CASSDEQGFQTQYF
- 16 TRBJ2-7 TRBV11-2 - TGTGCCAGCAGCTTACCTTTTTGGGGGGCGCGGTACGAGCAGTACTTC CASSLPFWGARYEQYF
- 13 TRBJ2-5 TRBV19 once TGTGCCAGTAGTTGGCTCCTGTGGGAGACCCAGTACTTC CASSWLLWETQYF
- 13 TRBJ2-5 TRBV4-1 - TGCGCCAGCAGCCAAGACACGGAAGAGACCCAGTACTTC CASSQDTEETQYF
TRBD2 16 TRBJ2-1 TRBV9 - TGTGCCAGCACCGAGCGGGAGAGGGCCCTCTACAATGAGCAGTTCTTC CASTERERALYNEQFF
- 12 TRBJ2-5 TRBV27 - TGTGCCAGCAGCCATGAGGGTCTGGGCCAGTACTTC CASSHEGLGQYF
TRBD1 16 TRBJ2-7 TRBV11-2 - TGTGCCAGCAGTTCCTTTAACCGGGACAGGGTCCACGAGCAGTACTTC CASSSFNRDRVHEQYF
- 16 TRBJ2-7 TRBV28 - TGTGCCAGCTCTACAAGTCGAACAGGGACGGGCTACGAGCAGTACTTC CASSTSRTGTGYEQYF
- 15 TRBJ1-2 TRBV7-9 - TGTGCCAGCAGCACGTCTAAGGGGGAGGGGGTTGGCTACACCTTC CASSTSKGEGVGYTF
- 16 TRBJ2-3 TRBV5-1 - TGCGCCAGCAGCTTGCAAAGGGAGCAATGGGCAGATACGCAGTATTTT CASSLQREQWADTQYF
- 14 TRBJ1-2 TRBV9 - TGTGCCAGCACCACTGGGGGTGGGAACTATGGCTACACCTTC CASTTGGGNYGYTF
TRBD2 15 TRBJ2-7 TRBV2 - TGTGCCAGCTACGGGAGGGTGAGGGGTCAACACGAGCAGTACTTC CASYGRVRGQHEQYF
- 15 TRBJ1-2 TRBV5-6 - TGTGCCAGCAGCACCCCGGGACAAGTCCACCTTGGCTACACCTTC CASSTPGQVHLGYTF
- 14 TRBJ2-7 TRBV6-1 - TGTGCCAGCAGTGGCGGAGGGTTTCCCTACGAGCAGTACTTC CASSGGGFPYEQYF
- 13 TRBJ2-1 TRBV29-1 - TGCAGCGTTGAGGGGGGAAAAATCGATGAGCAGTTCTTC CSVEGGKIDEQFF
- 15 TRBJ2-4 TRBV6-5 - TGTGCCAGCAGTTACTCGAAAGGGGCTGTGAACATTCAGTACTTC CASSYSKGAVNIQYF
- 15 TRBJ2-4 TRBV2 - TGTGCCAGCAGTGATAGCGGCGGCCAGGGGGACATTCAGTACTTC CASSDSGGQGDIQYF
TRBD1 15 TRBJ2-7 TRBV27 - TGTGCCAGCAGCCTACGCGGGACAGGTGGCTACGAGCAGTACTTC CASSLRGTGGYEQYF
- 14 TRBJ2-6 TRBV27 - TGTGCCAGCAGTAAGGGTTCTGGGGCCAACGTCCTGACTTTC CASSKGSGANVLTF
- 16 TRBJ1-1 TRBV5-8 - TGTGCCAGCAGCCCTGACCCGAGTTACTTGAACACTGAAGCTTTCTTT CASSPDPSYLNTEAFF
- 16 TRBJ2-2 TRBV14 - TGTGCCAGCAGCCAGTACGGGAAGGTGAACACCGGGGAGCTGTTTTTT CASSQYGKVNTGELFF
TRBD1 15 TRBJ2-7 TRBV5-1 - TGCGCCAGCAGCGGAAGGACAGGGGGCTTGTACGAGCAGTACTTC CASSGRTGGLYEQYF
- 13 TRBJ1-5 TRBV27 once TGTGCCAGCAGTTTACGAGCGGACCAGCCCCAGCATTTT CASSLRADQPQHF
- 15 TRBJ2-1 TRBV29-1 - TGCAGCGGATCTAAGCCGGGACATTGGGACAATGAGCAGTTCTTC CSGSKPGHWDNEQFF
- 14 TRBJ2-7 TRBV2 - TGTGCCAGCAGTAACCCTGAAACCTCCTACGAGCAGTACTTC CASSNPETSYEQYF
- 13 TRBJ1-1 TRBV11-3 - TGTGCCAGCAGCTTAGGACGGAACACTGAAGCTTTCTTT CASSLGRNTEAFF
TRBD2 13 TRBJ2-1 TRBV6-5 - TGTGCCAGCAGTTTTGGGGAGGGGAATGAGCAGTTCTTC CASSFGEGNEQFF
- 13 TRBJ2-3 TRBV21-1 once TGTGCCAGCAACGAAGGATGCACAGATACGCAGTATTTT CASNEGCTDTQYF